This T cell receptor (beta chain) emerged from a study of blood T cell repertoires in COVID-19. For the study at large: In each case, the material was cDNA or gDNA derived from T cells, B-cell-depleted T cells, or PBMCs.

The CDR3 is made up of 13 amino acids. Germline V gene lookup returns CDR1 SNHLY and CDR2 FYNNEI. Trimming removed 4 bases from V and 4 bases from J, with 10 bases in between. Ages ranged from 18 to 89 years, with residence in about two dozen US areas. Cohort placement rested on clinical history that participants reported themselves. Here immunoSEQ multiplex PCR was the method, and the copy in TCRdb shows in-frame clones only, minus some. The table records about 290,000 clones, under 90% of them present only once. This clone was observed a single time. This clonotype was obtained from a woman aged 40 to 55 who had recovered from COVID-19. The specimen sequenced was PBMCs or T cells enriched from blood (not recorded which). The chain employs TRBV2 and TRBJ1-2, with D hard to call. CDR3 DNA sequence: TGTGCCAGCAGTGGCCGGGAGGGCTATGGCTACACCTTC. Protein sequence: CASSGREGYGYTF. The full variable domain, its missing parts supplied by reference TRBV2 and TRBJ1-2, is EPEVTQTPSHQVTQMGQEVILRCVPISNHLYFYWYRQILGQKVEFLVSFYNNEISEKSEIFDDQFSVERPDGSNFTLKIRSTKLEDSAMYFCASSGREGYGYTFGSGTRLTVV.